These 21 T cell receptor beta chains were sequenced from one sample in a study of cytomegalovirus exposure and HLA in healthy donors. PCR involved 60 Vbeta and 13 Jbeta primers. Data came from immunoSEQ multiplex PCR; TCRdb stores just in-frame clones and leaves some out. The sample contains 100,000 to 150,000 clones, more than 15% of which appear only once. Sequenced sample: PBMCs. Receptors were obtained from a female donor in good health and CMV-seropositive.

Only a few counts were recorded for this clone. V and J are TRBV6-5 and TRBJ1-1; a possible D gene is TRBD1 (6 bases). CDR1 is MNHEY and CDR2 is SVGAGI in the germline V gene. This CDR3 has 16 residues. V lost 2 bases and J lost 5, with 18 bases in between. As DNA, the CDR3 is TGTGCCAGCAGTTACACCTACAGGCCAGGGGTGACTGAAGCTTTCTTT. As protein: CASSYTYRPGVTEAFF.

The rearrangement uses TRBV11-3 and TRBJ1-5, with TRBD1 matching over 9 bases. CDR1 and CDR2 from the germline V gene are SGHNT and YENEEA. J was trimmed by 0 bases and V by 6 bases; bases with no gene match: 6. The CDR3 spans 16 residues. The CDR3 nucleotides read TGTGCCAGCAGATCCGGGACAGGGTATAGCAATCAGCCCCAGCATTTT. Protein sequence: CASRSGTGYSNQPQHF.

Turning to this clone: Germline and junction disagree at one end, which may indicate a read error. V is TRBV28 and J is TRBJ2-2; a weak D match, TRBD2 (5 bases). The length of the CDR3 is 13 residues. CDR1 is MDHEN and CDR2 is SYDVKM in the germline V gene. The CDR3: CASTPQRGAVGLF. The CDR3 DNA follows: TGTGCCAGCACGCCACAAAGAGGAGCGGTTGGACTTTTT.

This clone was seen a few times. J is TRBJ1-3 and V is TRBV2; the match to TRBD1 covers 7 bases. CDR1 and CDR2 (germline): SNHLY, FYNNEI. J lost 2 bases, V lost 6 bases, and 4 bases had no gene match. This CDR3 is 14 amino acids long. The chain's CDR3 is CASRITGAGNTIYF. CDR3 bases: TGTGCCAGCAGGATTACAGGGGCTGGAAACACCATATATTTT.

This clone was counted between two and nine times. This chain joins TRBV25-1 and TRBJ1-2; no reliable D call. Looked up from germline, CDR1 is MGHDK and CDR2 is SYGVNS. V was cut by 3 bases and J by 7 bases, with 15 bases left in between. The CDR3 covers 14 residues. The CDR3 is CASSDPGVEGGYTF. CDR3 coding DNA: TGTGCCAGCAGTGATCCGGGAGTAGAGGGTGGCTACACCTTC.

The V and J genes are TRBV30 and TRBJ2-1; 10 bases align to TRBD1. CDR1 is GTSNPN, CDR2 SVGIG, per germline (reference sequence). CDR3 length equals 14 residues. Trimming cost V 4 bases and J 4 bases; bases outside gene matches: 4. CDR3 in amino acids: CAWTRDRGYNEQFF. Here the CDR3 DNA reads TGTGCCTGGACCAGGGACAGGGGATACAATGAGCAGTTCTTC.

The chain combines TRBV25-1 with TRBJ2-3; no definite D call. V was trimmed by 5 bases and J by 2 bases, leaving 17 bases between them. The germline gives CDR1 MGHDK, CDR2 SYGVNS. The CDR3 is 16 residues long. The CDR3 loop reads CASSIVADLHTDTQYF. CDR3 bases: TGTGCCAGCAGTATTGTAGCAGATCTCCACACAGATACGCAGTATTTT.

This clone was seen a few times. The V gene is TRBV7-9, the J gene TRBJ2-5; D not certain. This CDR3 spans 13 amino acids. The V end was cut by 0 bases, the J end by 4 bases, with 6 bases between. The germline V gene has CDR1 SEHNR and CDR2 FQNEAQ (reference sequence). Written as DNA, the CDR3 is TGTGCCAGCAGCTTAGCCCTCCGAGAGACCCAGTACTTC. Its translation: CASSLALRETQYF.

With respect to this clone: Its ends do not fully match the called genes, so a read error is possible. The chain carries TRBV6-5 and TRBJ2-7; perhaps TRBD1 as D (6 bases). The CDR3 is 12 amino acids. Germline CDR1 and CDR2: MNHEY and SVGAGI. As DNA, the CDR3 is TGTGCCAGCAGAGGACAGATCTACGAGCAGTCCTTC. Its translation is CASRGQIYEQSF.

The chain combines TRBV7-2 with TRBJ1-1; 7 bases line up with TRBD1. The length of the CDR3 is 14 residues. Germline trimming cut 3 bases from V and 4 bases from J; bases unmatched to any gene: 5. Germline assignment: CDR1 SGHTA and CDR2 FQGNSA. Here the CDR3 DNA reads TGTGCCAGCAGCTTCACCTACAGGGGCACTGAAGCTTTCTTT. It translates to CASSFTYRGTEAFF.

A single count supports this clone. This sequence joins TRBV5-4 and TRBJ2-2; a weak D match, TRBD1 (6 bases). V was clipped by 0 bases and J by 1 base, with 7 bases between them. Germline V lookup: CDR1 SGHNT, CDR2 YYREEE (reference sequence). CDR3 length equals 15 residues. In nucleotides, the CDR3 is TGTGCCAGCAGCTTGGGAGGGGGGAACACCGGGGAGCTGTTTTTT. Translating gives CASSLGGGNTGELFF.

This rearrangement joins TRBV5-5 to TRBJ2-7; the match to TRBD2 covers 14 bases. Germline-derived CDR1 and CDR2 are SGHKS and YYEKEE (reference sequence). The CDR3 spans 16 residues. The J segment lost 3 bases and the V segment lost 4 bases, leaving 6 bases of the junction unmatched. CDR3 DNA: TGTGCCAGCAGCCGGGGACTAGCGGGAGATAGCTACGAGCAGTACTTC. It yields the protein CASSRGLAGDSYEQYF.

V usage is TRBV30 and J usage is TRBJ2-5, with TRBD2 identical over 9 bases. With the DNA end fitting TRBJ2-7 better, the J assignment may be wrong. Germline CDR1 is GTSNPN and CDR2 is SVGIG (reference sequence). This CDR3 region has 15 residues. In nucleotides, the CDR3 is TGTGCCTGGAGTGAAGGCCTAGCGGGGTTATACGAGCAGTACTTC. This gives the protein CAWSEGLAGLYEQYF.

V is TRBV6-5 and J is TRBJ2-3; 8 nucleotides agree with TRBD2. V lost 7 bases, J lost 3 bases, and 6 bases stayed unmatched. Germline V lookup: CDR1 MNHEY, CDR2 SVGAGI. The CDR3 totals 14 residues. The CDR3 loop reads CASKAGVVTDTQYF. The CDR3 region has the DNA TGTGCCAGCAAAGCGGGAGTAGTTACAGATACGCAGTATTTT.

V usage is TRBV19 and J usage is TRBJ2-3, with TRBD2 identical over 11 bases. V shed 6 bases and J 6 bases; nucleotides not matched to a gene: 8. Germline V gene sequence: CDR1 LNHDA, CDR2 SQIVND (reference sequence). The CDR3 loop spans 15 amino acids. This chain's CDR3 is CASRYSGGALDTQYF. DNA for the CDR3: TGTGCCAGTAGATATAGCGGGGGGGCTCTGGATACGCAGTATTTT.

In its sample, this clone was seen many times. This chain links TRBV29-1 with TRBJ1-4; 7 positions agree with TRBD1. CDR1 and CDR2 (germline): SQVTM, ANQGSEA. V shed 4 bases and J 5 bases; nucleotides not matched to a gene: 7. The CDR3 has 14 amino acids. DNA for the CDR3: TGCAGCGTTGCATGGGACAGACAGAATGAAAAACTGTTTTTT. Translation gives CSVAWDRQNEKLFF. Full variable domain (missing parts from reference TRBV29-1 and TRBJ1-4): SAVISQKPSRDICQRGTSLTIQCQVDSQVTMMFWYRQQPGQSLTLIATANQGSEATYESGFVIDKFPISRPNLTFSTLTVSNMSPEDSSIYLCSVAWDRQNEKLFFGSGTQLSVL.

This clone was observed a handful of times. The CDR3 spells CASSGLDKSSYEQYF. The CDR3 nucleotides read TGTGCCAGCAGTGGTTTAGACAAAAGCTCCTACGAGCAGTACTTC. This chain connects TRBV2 to TRBJ2-7, with D unresolved. The germline CDR1 and CDR2 sequences are SNHLY and FYNNEI. The CDR3 is 15 residues long. Trimming cost V 4 bases and J 0 bases, with 13 bases left between them.

This clone came up a few times. The J gene is TRBJ2-1, the V gene TRBV7-2; 12 bases are shared with TRBD2. J gave up 7 bases and V 5 bases, and 9 bases lay outside the gene matches. CDR1 is SGHTA, CDR2 FQGNSA, per germline. The CDR3 has 16 residues. The CDR3 nucleotides read TGTGCCAGCAGCCGAATGGGACTAGCGGGCGTTAATGAGCAGTTCTTC. Translation: CASSRMGLAGVNEQFF.

The rearrangement joins TRBV7-9 to TRBJ2-6; TRBD1 is a possible D gene (5 bases). V was trimmed by 1 base and J by 0 bases, leaving 10 bases between them. Germline V gives CDR1 SEHNR, CDR2 FQNEAQ (reference sequence). The CDR3 is 17 residues long. The CDR3 loop reads CASSLGQKLSGANVLTF. As DNA, the CDR3 is TGTGCCAGCAGCTTAGGACAGAAACTCTCTGGGGCCAACGTCCTGACTTTC.

This clone was counted between two and nine times. The V and J genes are TRBV7-9 and TRBJ1-1, with D hard to call. V lost 1 base and J 0 bases, leaving 9 bases between the germline ends. The length of the CDR3 is 15 residues. Germline CDR1 SEHNR, CDR2 FQNEAQ (reference sequence). The CDR3 reads CASSLDRRLNTEAFF. The CDR3 region has the DNA TGTGCCAGCAGCTTAGATAGGCGGTTGAACACTGAAGCTTTCTTT.

This clone occurred a few times. V usage is TRBV4-2 and J usage is TRBJ1-2, with TRBD1 as a possible D gene (5 bases). Trimming cost V 0 bases and J 4 bases, with 9 bases left between them. Germline values: CDR1 LGHNA, CDR2 YNFKEQ. This CDR3 is built from 14 residues. The DNA of the CDR3 is TGTGCCAGCAGCCAAGAGGACAAGCCCTATGGCTACACCTTC. It is translated as CASSQEDKPYGYTF.